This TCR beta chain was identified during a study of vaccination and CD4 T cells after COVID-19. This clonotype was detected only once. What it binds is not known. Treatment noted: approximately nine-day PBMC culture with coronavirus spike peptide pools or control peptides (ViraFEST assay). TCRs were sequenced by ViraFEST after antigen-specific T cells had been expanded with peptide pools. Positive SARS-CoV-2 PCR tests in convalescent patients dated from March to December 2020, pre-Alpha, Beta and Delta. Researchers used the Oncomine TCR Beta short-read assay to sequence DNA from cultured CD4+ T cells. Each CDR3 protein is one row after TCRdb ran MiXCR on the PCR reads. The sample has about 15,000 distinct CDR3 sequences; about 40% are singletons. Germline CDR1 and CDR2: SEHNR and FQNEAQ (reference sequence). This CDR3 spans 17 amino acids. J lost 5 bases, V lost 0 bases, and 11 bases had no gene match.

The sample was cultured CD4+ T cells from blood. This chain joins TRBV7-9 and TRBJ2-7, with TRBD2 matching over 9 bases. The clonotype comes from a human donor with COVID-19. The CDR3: CASSLALAGTPRDEQYF. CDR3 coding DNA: TGTGCCAGCAGCTTAGCCCTAGCGGGGACCCCTCGCGACGAGCAGTACTTC.